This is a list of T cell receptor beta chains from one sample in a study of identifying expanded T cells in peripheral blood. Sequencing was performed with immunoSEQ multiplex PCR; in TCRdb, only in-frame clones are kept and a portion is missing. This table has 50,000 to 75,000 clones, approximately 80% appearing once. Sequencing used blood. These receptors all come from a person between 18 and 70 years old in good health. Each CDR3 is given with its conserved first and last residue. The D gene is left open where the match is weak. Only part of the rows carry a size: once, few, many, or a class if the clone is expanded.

cdr3_nt: TGTGCCAGCAGTGAAGCTAGCGGGGGCGGTGAGACCCAGTACTTC
cdr3_aa: CASSEASGGGETQYF
d_call: TRBD2
clone_size: NA
v_call: TRBV6-1
j_call: TRBJ2-5
cdr3_length: 15

cdr3_nt: TGTGCCAGCAGCGTGCGCCCACTGCCCCAGGATGAGCAGTTCTTC
cdr3_aa: CASSVRPLPQDEQFF
d_call: NA
clone_size: NA
v_call: TRBV9
j_call: TRBJ2-1
cdr3_length: 15

cdr3_nt: TGTGCCAGCAGCCCCGGGACAGGGGTCTATGGCTACACCTTC
cdr3_aa: CASSPGTGVYGYTF
d_call: TRBD1
clone_size: NA
v_call: TRBV7-9
j_call: TRBJ1-2
cdr3_length: 14

cdr3_nt: TGTGCCAGCAGTTCCACAGGGAGGAAAGCTTTCTTT
cdr3_aa: CASSSTGRKAFF
d_call: NA
clone_size: NA
v_call: TRBV25-1
j_call: TRBJ1-1
cdr3_length: 12

cdr3_nt: TGCGCCAGCAGTGAGCCAGGACGGAACACTGAAGCTTTCTTT
cdr3_aa: CASSEPGRNTEAFF
d_call: NA
clone_size: NA
v_call: TRBV10-2
j_call: TRBJ1-1
cdr3_length: 14

cdr3_nt: TGTGCCAGCAGCCCCCCCGGGACAGGGGTGTATGGCTACACCTTC
cdr3_aa: CASSPPGTGVYGYTF
d_call: TRBD1
clone_size: NA
v_call: TRBV14
j_call: TRBJ1-2
cdr3_length: 15

cdr3_nt: TGTGCCAGTAGTATAAAGGGACAGGGGGCAGACACCATATATTTT
cdr3_aa: CASSIKGQGADTIYF
d_call: TRBD1
clone_size: NA
v_call: TRBV19
j_call: TRBJ1-3
cdr3_length: 15

cdr3_nt: TGTGCCAGCAGCGTCCGGGGCCCTTACGATGAGCAGTTCTTC
cdr3_aa: CASSVRGPYDEQFF
d_call: NA
clone_size: NA
v_call: TRBV7-8
j_call: TRBJ2-1
cdr3_length: 14

cdr3_nt: TGTGCCAGCACTCTAGGGGGCGGGAGCCGAACCTACGAGCAGTACTTC
cdr3_aa: CASTLGGGSRTYEQYF
d_call: NA
clone_size: few
v_call: TRBV11-2
j_call: TRBJ2-7
cdr3_length: 16

cdr3_nt: TGTGCCAGCAGCTTGGTGTTCCGCGGGAGTCGAGATACGCAGTATTTT
cdr3_aa: CASSLVFRGSRDTQYF
d_call: TRBD2
clone_size: NA
v_call: TRBV5-4
j_call: TRBJ2-3
cdr3_length: 16